These T cell receptor beta chains were read from a single sample in a study of cytomegalovirus exposure and HLA in healthy donors. Here immunoSEQ multiplex PCR was the method, and the copy in TCRdb shows in-frame clones only, minus some. This sample yields about 110,000 clones, of which 65% to 80% are seen a single time; around 2.9% belongs to the top ten. The sample was PBMCs. These TCRs come from a woman aged 60 to 75 in good health and CMV-seropositive. Both conserved end residues are part of each CDR3. Each record gives: CDR3 length, V gene, CDR3 protein.

14 | TRBV5-1 | CASSLGTGPYEQYF
14 | TRBV27 | CASGRLSLPYEQYF
15 | TRBV4-2 | CASSQEGAGGNTIYF
16 | TRBV25-1 | CASSPSSEGRAGGYTF
15 | TRBV7-9 | CASSFTPTGAGEQYF
18 | TRBV5-1 | CASSFALKLAGGQKTQYF
13 | TRBV6-1 | CASNPQGATEAFF
16 | TRBV25-1 | CASSIRTSGLSDTQYF
15 | TRBV27 | CASSFIRGRFSPLHF
16 | TRBV18 | CASSPPNSGSSDTQYF
14 | TRBV7-2 | CASSLDRWGGEQYF
13 | TRBV9 | CASRETTSPTQYF
16 | TRBV5-4 | CASSLRTSGWYNEQFF
15 | TRBV7-8 | CASSVETGPENIQYF
15 | TRBV7-9 | CASSLLAGTYNEQFF
14 | TRBV5-1 | CASSPLAGAYEQYF
21 | TRBV5-1 | CASSMQTPTVNVRLTNYGYTF
15 | TRBV7-3 | CASSSQAGGPYEQYF
16 | TRBV7-2 | CASSRRFQASSYEQYF
15 | TRBV30 | CAWSTSLAGAYEQYF
14 | TRBV2 | CASSSRTGGYEQYF
15 | TRBV6-5 | CASSYSGTENYGYTF
13 | TRBV5-1 | CASSGDSFTEAFF
11 | TRBV2 | CASSLESEAFF
14 | TRBV4-2 | CASSRQGDTTEAFF
17 | TRBV28 | CASSFPLAGETYNEQFF
17 | TRBV9 | CASSGWDRAESGNTIYF
12 | TRBV7-2 | CASSLAGRAQYF
16 | TRBV18 | CASSPFTGGADTEAFF
15 | TRBV18 | CASSPPGTPLYEQYF
19 | TRBV7-9 | CASSLVGLADISSYNEQFF
16 | TRBV7-2 | CASSLISGSRADTQYF
15 | TRBV5-1 | CASSPAGTSSGELFF
13 | TRBV28 | CASRPGQTYEQYF
13 | TRBV6-5 | CASSQTVGNAIYF
13 | TRBV5-1 | CASSPASSYEQYF
13 | TRBV2 | CASSGQGSDEQYF
15 | TRBV27 | CASSLYRDRGNTIYF
17 | TRBV9 | CASSVVGKQGLGTEAFF
12 | TRBV30 | CAWSVSGDTQYF
17 | TRBV4-1 | CASSQVSGAGVAYEQFF
15 | TRBV18 | CASSPLQGVAGELFF
16 | TRBV29-1 | CSVAPGLETSTDTQYF
15 | TRBV4-1 | CASSQPGQRHYEQYF
14 | TRBV6-4 | CASSATGGDEKLFF
15 | TRBV5-1 | CASSLDQGARYEQYF
18 | TRBV7-9 | CASSARAGTANLPGKLFF
15 | TRBV7-9 | CASSSFGTSTNEQFF
15 | TRBV7-2 | CASNTPGQGFYEQYF
14 | TRBV29-1 | CSVEGGTGSGEQYF
15 | TRBV19 | CASIRRGQGYNEQFF
13 | TRBV9 | CASSVEGVGELFF
14 | TRBV5-4 | CASSQNRGDYGYTF